This T cell receptor (beta chain) came from a study of control samples from healthy donors and cancer patients. Sequencing used immunoSEQ multiplex PCR; TCRdb keeps in-frame clones, though not all of them. The sample holds over 90,000 clones, roughly nine tenths seen once. The CDR3 runs to 15 residues. Germline values: CDR1 SGHVS, CDR2 FQNEAQ. V was shortened by 6 bases and J by 3 bases, with 18 bases between the two germline ends. Specimen: blood. The TCR was taken from a woman younger than 30 in good health. The rearrangement uses TRBV7-8 and TRBJ2-7; TRBD1 is a possible D gene (6 bases). The CDR3, as DNA: TGTGCCAGCAGTGGTTCGAGGGGGATCGGCTACGAGCAGTACTTC. This sequence encodes CASSGSRGIGYEQYF. Drawing the rest from reference TRBV7-8 and TRBJ2-7, the complete variable domain is GAGVSQSPRYKVAKRGQDVALRCDPISGHVSLFWYQQALGQGPEFLTYFQNEAQLDKSGLPSDRFFAERPEGSVSTLKIQRTQQEDSAVYLCASSGSRGIGYEQYFGPGTRLTVT.